Listed below are T cell receptor beta chains from one sample, sequenced in a study of shared clonotypes between healthy human individuals. Assay: immunoSEQ multiplex PCR; the TCRdb copy retains only in-frame clones and omits some. In the table there are approximately 100,000 clones, more than 65% of which are singletons. The sample was memory CD8+ T cells sorted from blood. These receptor sequences come from a woman aged 25 to 39 in good health. Both conserved end residues are part of each CDR3. D genes are given only for firm matches. The size entry is marked missing in some rows and otherwise reads once, few, many or a size class.

j_call v_call d_call clone_size cdr3_aa cdr3_nt
TRBJ2-7 TRBV25-1 TRBD2 . CASSEFGGERESYEQYF TGTGCCAGCAGTGAATTTGGGGGTGAGCGGGAGAGCTACGAGCAGTACTTC
TRBJ2-2 TRBV15 TRBD1 few CATSKGTGGLYRELFF TGTGCCACCAGCAAGGGGACAGGTGGTCTTTACCGGGAGCTGTTTTTT
TRBJ2-3 TRBV7-2 . . CASSFLLSTDTQYF TGTGCCAGCAGCTTCCTCCTAAGCACAGATACGCAGTATTTT
TRBJ2-7 TRBV7-9 TRBD2 once CASSSPLAGGPYEQYF TGTGCCAGCAGCTCGCCCTTAGCGGGAGGGCCCTACGAGCAGTACTTC
TRBJ1-4 TRBV7-9 . . CASSPSWAGNEKLFF TGTGCCAGCAGCCCCAGCTGGGCGGGTAATGAAAAACTGTTTTTT
TRBJ1-1 TRBV10-2 . . CASRPSLNTEAFF TGCGCCAGCAGACCAAGTTTGAACACTGAAGCTTTCTTT
TRBJ2-7 TRBV4-1 TRBD2 . CASSQNSLAGAYEQYF TGCGCCAGCAGCCAAAATAGTCTAGCGGGGGCCTACGAGCAGTACTTC
TRBJ2-3 TRBV2 TRBD1 many CASAGQGITDTQYF TGTGCCAGCGCGGGACAGGGGATAACAGATACGCAGTATTTT
TRBJ1-4 TRBV6-1 . few CASNPGPATNEKLFF TGTGCCAGCAACCCTGGACCCGCAACTAATGAAAAACTGTTTTTT
TRBJ2-7 TRBV6-6 . . CASRGDEQYF TGTGCCAGCCGGGGCGACGAGCAGTACTTC
TRBJ2-7 TRBV28 TRBD2 . CASSLWGQREYYEQYF TGTGCCAGCAGTTTATGGGGCCAGCGGGAGTACTACGAGCAGTACTTC
TRBJ2-7 TRBV5-6 . . CASSLVGDDEQYF TGTGCCAGCAGCCTGGTTGGGGACGACGAGCAGTACTTC
TRBJ2-7 TRBV6-1 . . CASSEAQRSPNEQYF TGTGCCAGCAGTGAAGCCCAGCGCTCTCCCAACGAGCAGTACTTC
TRBJ2-2 TRBV5-1 . . CASSFGRGSSPGELFF TGCGCCAGCAGCTTTGGAAGGGGGTCTTCTCCCGGGGAGCTGTTTTTT
TRBJ2-7 TRBV7-9 . . CASSSTRSFEQYF TGTGCCAGCAGCTCCACACGGTCTTTCGAGCAGTACTTC
TRBJ2-1 TRBV28 TRBD2 . CASRLRLAGEYNEQFF TGTGCCAGCAGACTAAGACTAGCGGGAGAATACAATGAGCAGTTCTTC
TRBJ1-4 TRBV6-1 . . CASRGAGGRDEKLFF TGTGCCAGCAGGGGAGCTGGAGGGAGGGATGAAAAACTGTTTTTT
TRBJ2-7 TRBV19 TRBD1 many CASSISTGAYEQYF TGTGCCAGTAGTATCTCGACAGGGGCGTACGAGCAGTACTTC
TRBJ2-7 TRBV7-6 TRBD2 . CASSLSLAGAHEQYF TGTGCCAGCAGCTTATCACTAGCGGGAGCCCACGAGCAGTACTTC
TRBJ1-1 TRBV5-1 TRBD1 . CASSVAGTGGTEAFF TGCGCCAGCAGCGTGGCGGGGACAGGAGGGACTGAAGCTTTCTTT
TRBJ1-4 TRBV7-9 . . CASSLGRDEIRANEKLFF TGTGCCAGCAGCCTAGGGCGTGACGAGATCAGGGCTAATGAAAAACTGTTTTTT
TRBJ2-2 TRBV27 . . CASRNIGPGLRGTGELFF TGTGCCAGCAGGAATATTGGGCCCGGACTCAGGGGCACCGGGGAGCTGTTTTTT
TRBJ2-4 TRBV4-1 . . CASSQREHTASSDSINNIQYF TGCGCCAGCAGCCAGAGGGAGCACACCGCCTCGTCCGACTCGATAAATAACATTCAGTACTTC
TRBJ2-7 TRBV7-2 . . CASSFGGRTYEQYF TGTGCCAGCAGCTTTGGGGGAAGGACCTACGAGCAGTACTTC
TRBJ1-1 TRBV4-1 . . CASSPLRINTEAFF TGCGCCAGCAGCCCCCTCAGAATCAACACTGAAGCTTTCTTT
TRBJ2-7 TRBV7-8 . . CASQTDAGPYYEQYF TGTGCCAGCCAGACCGACGCGGGGCCGTACTACGAGCAGTACTTC
TRBJ2-1 TRBV7-8 . . CASSPASFDNEQFF TGTGCCAGCAGCCCGGCGAGCTTCGACAATGAGCAGTTCTTC
TRBJ1-2 TRBV4-1 . . CASATQAQNYGYTF TGCGCCAGCGCAACCCAGGCACAGAACTATGGCTACACCTTC
TRBJ2-1 TRBV19 TRBD2 few CASSLGLADYNEQFF TGTGCCAGTAGTTTGGGACTAGCGGACTACAATGAGCAGTTCTTC
TRBJ2-1 TRBV15 TRBD2 . CATSRECSGSKYNEQFF TGTGCCACCAGCAGAGAATGCAGCGGGAGTAAATACAATGAGCAGTTCTTC
TRBJ2-3 TRBV5-1 TRBD1 . CASSPGQGSDTQYF TGCGCCAGCAGCCCCGGACAGGGGTCAGATACGCAGTATTTT
TRBJ2-7 TRBV7-8 TRBD2 . CASSLASTSGSEQYF TGTGCCAGCAGCTTAGCGAGCACTAGCGGGAGCGAGCAGTACTTC
TRBJ1-2 TRBV5-4 . . CASSLNQDGFGGYTF TGTGCCAGCAGCTTGAATCAGGACGGGTTTGGGGGCTACACCTTC
TRBJ2-2 TRBV5-4 TRBD1 . CASRPGDRGNTGELFF TGTGCCAGCAGGCCCGGGGACAGGGGAAACACCGGGGAGCTGTTTTTT
TRBJ1-2 TRBV7-9 . once CASSLYAGSYGYTF TGTGCCAGCAGCTTATATGCGGGTTCCTATGGCTACACCTTC
TRBJ2-2 TRBV27 TRBD2 . CASSLSGRVTGELFF TGTGCCAGCAGTCTAAGCGGGAGGGTCACCGGGGAGCTGTTTTTT
TRBJ2-1 TRBV7-8 . many CASSPGSGVYNEQFF TGTGCCAGCAGCCCGGGGAGCGGTGTTTACAATGAGCAGTTCTTC
TRBJ2-3 TRBV6-4 TRBD2 . CASSGGEGHTDTQYF TGTGCCAGCAGTGGGGGGGAGGGCCACACAGATACGCAGTATTTT
TRBJ1-4 TRBV28 TRBD1 . CASSTGTGVAEKLFF TGTGCCAGCAGTACGGGGACAGGGGTGGCAGAAAAACTGTTTTTT
TRBJ2-1 TRBV5-1 . . CASSTDSSSYNEQFF TGCGCCAGCAGCACCGACTCAAGCTCCTACAATGAGCAGTTCTTC
TRBJ1-4 TRBV5-1 . . CASSLAVASVEKLFF TGCGCCAGCAGCTTGGCCGTTGCGTCAGTTGAAAAACTGTTTTTT
TRBJ2-7 TRBV25-1 . . CASSDRLPYEQYF TGTGCCAGCAGTGATCGGCTCCCCTACGAGCAGTACTTC
TRBJ2-7 TRBV28 . few CASSPLRKKRVYEQYF TGTGCCAGCAGCCCCCTTCGGAAGAAGAGGGTCTACGAGCAGTACTTC
TRBJ1-6 TRBV28 . few CASRKEFSYNSPLHF TGTGCCAGCAGGAAAGAGTTCTCCTATAATTCACCCCTCCACTTT
TRBJ1-5 TRBV7-9 TRBD1 . CASSPQGAGNQPQHF TGTGCCAGCAGTCCACAGGGGGCGGGCAATCAGCCCCAGCATTTT
TRBJ2-2 TRBV10-2 . . CASTPIGNTGELFF TGCGCCAGTACCCCGATTGGTAACACCGGGGAGCTGTTTTTT
TRBJ2-3 TRBV6-4 TRBD2 many CASSEASGETDTQYF TGTGCCAGCAGCGAGGCTAGCGGGGAAACAGATACGCAGTATTTT
TRBJ2-2 TRBV29-1 TRBD1 . CSATGWNTGELFF TGCAGCGCGACAGGGTGGAACACCGGGGAGCTGTTTTTT
TRBJ2-1 TRBV6-4 . . CASSDRDPNEQFF TGTGCCAGCAGTGACAGGGACCCAAATGAGCAGTTCTTC
TRBJ2-6 TRBV4-1 TRBD1 . CASSITRGLGANVLTF TGCGCCAGCAGTATAACCAGGGGGCTGGGGGCCAACGTCCTGACTTTC
TRBJ2-1 TRBV28 . . CASSLWLGTANEQFF TGTGCCAGCAGTTTATGGTTAGGGACTGCCAATGAGCAGTTCTTC
TRBJ2-5 TRBV15 TRBD1 . CATSRGQGAYQETQYF TGTGCCACCAGCAGAGGACAGGGGGCCTACCAAGAGACCCAGTACTTC
TRBJ2-1 TRBV7-8 TRBD2 once CASSPPASGYNNEQFF TGTGCCAGCAGCCCCCCAGCTAGCGGGTATAACAATGAGCAGTTCTTC
TRBJ1-3 TRBV5-1 . . CASSSRPSGNTIYF TGCGCCAGCAGCTCCCGACCCTCTGGAAACACCATATATTTT
TRBJ2-7 TRBV7-8 TRBD2 . CASSLSRDYHYEQYF TGTGCCAGCAGCCTAAGCCGGGACTACCACTACGAGCAGTACTTC
TRBJ2-1 TRBV6-4 . many CASSDRMGGSEQFF TGTGCCAGCAGTGACAGAATGGGGGGAAGTGAGCAGTTCTTC
TRBJ2-5 TRBV19 . few CASSSEETQYF TGTGCCAGTAGTTCTGAAGAGACCCAGTACTTC